The entry below gives a single TCR beta chain sequence along with its context. Its antigen remains unidentified. V was clipped by 4 bases and J by 4 bases, with 11 bases between them. The CDR3 has 14 residues. CDR1 and CDR2 (germline): MNHNS, SASEGT. The data derive from a study of cytomegalovirus exposure and HLA in healthy donors. Study outcomes and limitations: According to a later analysis, TCR clusters from the first cohort tended to co-occur in the 120 or so validation repertoires. Most TCR sequences proved rare, with some public TCRs found in many donors. The authors enumerated around 150 TCR beta chains as linked to cytomegalovirus.

This table comes from immunoSEQ multiplex PCR, and its TCRdb copy is limited to in-frame clones, with some not included. The sample records some 220,000 clones, 85% to 95% being singletons. The donors were part of the validation cohort of more than 90 subjects. That cohort was separate from the first cohort, which comprised 666 subjects. The sequence came from a woman aged 18-30 years in good health and CMV-seronegative. J is TRBJ1-5 and V is TRBV6-1; D might be TRBD1 (6 bases). Source material: PBMCs. The CDR3 DNA reads as TGTGCCAGCAGTGGACACAGGGATAATCAGCCCCAGCATTTT. This translates into CASSGHRDNQPQHF.